This TCR beta chain was documented in a study of PD-1 blockade in mismatch repair-deficient tumors. Germline CDR1 and CDR2: SGHTS and YDEGEE. The CDR3 has 14 amino acids. Trimming took 0 bases from V and 5 from J, leaving 11 bases between them. Findings of the study overall: Tumor-resident clones, often absent from pretreatment blood, expanded after pembrolizumab and then contracted.

In regard to this clone: Its target is unknown.

The time point is: 10-day in vitro stimulation with candidate neoantigen peptide 6. The TCR-sequenced patients were a few responders to pembrolizumab. Under ten ELISpot-reactive neoantigen peptides each drove a 10-day in vitro stimulation. Sequencing was performed with immunoSEQ multiplex PCR; in TCRdb, only in-frame clones are kept and a portion is missing. The sample records about 14,000 clones, around 83% being singletons. The sequence was collected from an adult with mismatch repair-deficient cancer. The gene calls are TRBV5-8 and TRBJ1-1; possibly TRBD1 for D (5 bases). The specimen comprised cells cultured in vitro, sampled from a patient treated with pembrolizumab. The CDR3 sequence is CASSLGQGGTEAFF. CDR3 in DNA: TGTGCCAGCAGCTTGGGGCAGGGAGGGACTGAAGCTTTCTTT.